A selection of T cell receptor beta chains follows, all from one sample in a study of T-cell reconstitution after alpha-beta-depleted transplantation in children. One entry per CDR3 protein results from TCRdb running MiXCR on the PCR reads. The repertoire holds 600,000 to 700,000 distinct CDR3 sequences, with roughly 15% as singletons. This sample comprised PBMCs from the stem cell graft donor, obtained from the stem cell graft. These receptor sequences come from a human donor who donated a stem cell graft to a child with acute myeloid leukemia. CDR3s include the opening cysteine and the closing phenylalanine or tryptophan. D genes are given only for firm matches. Clone size is shown for a subset of rows, as once, few, many or a class of expanded clone.

TRBV20-1	many	TRBJ1-5	.	TGCAGTGCCAACCTCGGGCTCAATCAGCCCCAGCATTTT	CSANLGLNQPQHF
TRBV2	.	TRBJ2-3	TRBD2	TGTGCCAGCCTCCGTTGGGAGGGGTCGACAGATACGCAGTATTTT	CASLRWEGSTDTQYF
TRBV28	.	TRBJ2-2	TRBD2	TGTGCCAGCAGTTTAGGGGGGGTTGCCGGGGAGCTGTTTTTT	CASSLGGVAGELFF
TRBV11-2	.	TRBJ2-3	TRBD2	TGTGCCAGCAGCTTAATCTGGCGACTAGCGGGGGAAGTGGCAGATACGCAGTATTTT	CASSLIWRLAGEVADTQYF
TRBV28	few	TRBJ1-5	TRBD1	TGTGCCAGCAGTTTACCGGGACAGGTTAGCAATCAGCCCCAGCATTTT	CASSLPGQVSNQPQHF
TRBV6-5	many	TRBJ1-1	.	TGTGCCAGCAGTTACGGTTCGTACACTGAAGCTTTCTTT	CASSYGSYTEAFF
TRBV5-1	many	TRBJ1-6	.	TGTGCCAGCAGCTTAAGCTCCTATAATTCACCCCTCCACTTT	CASSLSSYNSPLHF
TRBV12-3/TRBV12-4	many	TRBJ1-2	.	TGTGCCAGCAGCTACGATCGACAGAGCTACACCTTC	CASSYDRQSYTF
TRBV10-1	few	TRBJ1-1	TRBD1	TGCGCCGGCTACTGGACAGGGGGCATTAACACTGAAGCTTTCTTT	CAGYWTGGINTEAFF
TRBV20-1	many	TRBJ1-1	TRBD1	TGCAGTGCTGGACGACCAGGGGGATTCGACACTGAAGCTTTCTTT	CSAGRPGGFDTEAFF
TRBV7-2	many	TRBJ1-1	.	TGTGCCAGCAGCTTATGGGAGGGGGCTGAAGCTTTCTTT	CASSLWEGAEAFF
TRBV7-9	.	TRBJ1-1	.	TGTGCCAGCAGCTTAGCCCTTACAGGCTTTGAAGCTTTCTTT	CASSLALTGFEAFF
TRBV12-3/TRBV12-4	many	TRBJ2-5	.	TGTGCCAGCAGTGGTCAGCAGACCCAGTACTTC	CASSGQQTQYF
TRBV7-6	.	TRBJ1-1	.	TGTGCCAGCAGCTCTCCGGAGGGGAACACTGAAGCTTTCTTT	CASSSPEGNTEAFF
TRBV6-2/TRBV6-3	.	TRBJ2-2	.	TGTGCCAGCAGTTACGAGACTCTTGAACCCACCGGGGAGCTGTTTTTT	CASSYETLEPTGELFF
TRBV20-1	few	TRBJ2-2	TRBD2	TGCAGTGCTAGACTAGCGGGGGGGCGGAACACCGGGGAGCTGTTTTTT	CSARLAGGRNTGELFF
TRBV4-1	few	TRBJ2-5	TRBD2	TGCGCCACTAAACCTAGCGGGAGCACCTTATTCGGTTCGGAGACCCAGTACTTC	CATKPSGSTLFGSETQYF
TRBV27	few	TRBJ2-7	.	TGTGCCAGCAGCCCGCGTGGGGGTTCTTACGAGCAGTACTTC	CASSPRGGSYEQYF
TRBV29-1	.	TRBJ1-2	.	TGCAGCGTTGAAACTGACGCTAACTATGGCTACACCTTC	CSVETDANYGYTF
TRBV29-1	many	TRBJ2-5	.	TGCAGCGTTGAAGATTGGGCAGGGGCCCAAGAGACCCAGTACTTC	CSVEDWAGAQETQYF
TRBV29-1	many	TRBJ2-3	.	TGCAGCGTTGAAAGAATAGGCGGGGTGAGGGATACGCAGTATTTT	CSVERIGGVRDTQYF
TRBV12-3/TRBV12-4	many	TRBJ2-1	.	TGTGCCAGCAGTTTGGAGGGGACGGTCTTC	CASSLEGTVF
TRBV7-9	many	TRBJ1-1	.	TGTGCCAGCAGCTTAGGAAGAGCTGAAGCTTTCTTT	CASSLGRAEAFF
TRBV5-8	many	TRBJ1-5	.	TGTGCCAGCAGTCTGGGACGGGTTTTGGAGCCCCAGCATTTT	CASSLGRVLEPQHF
TRBV20-1	many	TRBJ2-5	TRBD2	TGCAGTGCTAGAAGTGCGGGGGAGTTCCAAGAGACCCAGTACTTC	CSARSAGEFQETQYF
TRBV10-3	few	TRBJ1-2	TRBD1	TGTGCCACTGGGACAGGGGACCTTCTGTCCTATGGCTACACCTTC	CATGTGDLLSYGYTF
TRBV20-1	many	TRBJ2-5	.	TGCAGTGCTGCTTCGGCGACCCAGTACTTC	CSAASATQYF
TRBV12-3/TRBV12-4	.	TRBJ1-2	TRBD1	TGTGCCAGCAAGGACAGGGCAACTGGCTACACCTTC	CASKDRATGYTF
TRBV7-8	few	TRBJ2-5	.	TGTGCCAGCAGCTATGCGGGGAGAGGAGAGACCCAGTACTTC	CASSYAGRGETQYF
TRBV20-1	few	TRBJ1-1	.	TGCAGTGCTAGAGCCTGGGACACCCAGTTGAACACTGAAGCTTTCTTT	CSARAWDTQLNTEAFF
TRBV27	.	TRBJ1-5	.	TGTGCCAGCAGTTTGAATTTGAATCAGCCCCAGCATTTT	CASSLNLNQPQHF
TRBV12-3/TRBV12-4	few	TRBJ2-3	TRBD2	TGTGCCAGCAGCTTCGACGTGAGCGGGGGGGATATGGATACGCAGTATTTT	CASSFDVSGGDMDTQYF
TRBV29-1	many	TRBJ2-2	.	TGCAGCGCCCTGTTCGCGAACACCGGGGAGCTGTTTTTT	CSALFANTGELFF
TRBV7-2	many	TRBJ2-5	.	TGTGCCAGCAGCTTAATCGTCAGCCAAGAGACCCAGTACTTC	CASSLIVSQETQYF
TRBV20-1	many	TRBJ2-3	TRBD2	TGCAGTGCTAGAGATTTACTAGCGGGGGGGCGCGGCACAGATACGCAGTATTTT	CSARDLLAGGRGTDTQYF
TRBV7-8	many	TRBJ2-1	TRBD1	TGTGCCAGCAGCCGGGACAGGGATGAGCAGTTCTTC	CASSRDRDEQFF
TRBV7-6	.	TRBJ2-1	.	TGTGCCAGCAGCTGGGACGGAAACAATGAGCAGTTCTTC	CASSWDGNNEQFF
TRBV20-1	.	TRBJ2-3	TRBD2	TGCAGTGCTGCCCGGGGGGGTTTGGGAGATACGCAGTATTTT	CSAARGGLGDTQYF
TRBV20-1	few	TRBJ2-3	TRBD2	TGCAGTGCTACCCCTCTCCAGCGGGGGGGCACAGATACGCAGTATTTT	CSATPLQRGGTDTQYF
TRBV20-1	many	TRBJ2-1	.	TGCAGTGCTGCTCCGGGACCACATGAGGAGCAGTTCTTC	CSAAPGPHEEQFF
TRBV21-1	few	TRBJ1-1	.	TGTGCCAGCAGCAAGGTCGTCGTCGGGGCTGAAGCTTTCTTT	CASSKVVVGAEAFF
TRBV10-2	.	TRBJ2-2	TRBD1	TGCGCCGGCACTTCACGGACAGGACTGAACACCGGGGAGCTGTTTTTT	CAGTSRTGLNTGELFF
TRBV18	.	TRBJ2-7	.	TGTGCCAGCTCACCAAACACAGGGAGCTTGGAGGGCTACGAGCAGTACTTC	CASSPNTGSLEGYEQYF
TRBV12-3/TRBV12-4	.	TRBJ1-1	.	TGTGCCAGCAGTTGGGCGGACAGGAACACTGAAGCTTTCTTT	CASSWADRNTEAFF
TRBV12-3/TRBV12-4	.	TRBJ2-3	.	TGTGCCAGCATCCACACTTCAGATACGCAGTATTTT	CASIHTSDTQYF
TRBV5-6	many	TRBJ1-2	TRBD1	TGTGCCAGCAGCTCTGGGACAGTTAACTATGGCTACACCTTC	CASSSGTVNYGYTF
TRBV20-1	few	TRBJ2-6	.	TGCAGTGCTAGAGCCAAAAAGGTCTCTGGGGCCAACGTCCTGACTTTC	CSARAKKVSGANVLTF
TRBV7-3	few	TRBJ2-3	.	TGTGCCAGCAGCTTCGGAGGAAATACGCAGTATTTT	CASSFGGNTQYF
TRBV20-1	many	TRBJ2-1	TRBD2	TGCAGTGCTATAAGCGGGTGGGGGGGCAATGAGCAGTTCTTC	CSAISGWGGNEQFF
TRBV6-6	many	TRBJ2-3	TRBD1	TGTGCCAGCAGTTGGACAGGGGATACGCAGTATTTT	CASSWTGDTQYF
TRBV20-1	many	TRBJ2-7	.	TGCAGTGCCGACCCAGGGTCTTACGAGCAGTACTTC	CSADPGSYEQYF
TRBV20-1	many	TRBJ1-2	.	TGCAGTGCTATGCCCTATTCCGAGACAGCCTATGGCTACACCTTC	CSAMPYSETAYGYTF